This T cell receptor (beta chain) was recovered during a study of T cells in Graves' hyperthyroidism and ophthalmopathy (dated by TCRdb to about 2019). In terms of the full investigation: To identify TCR V-J signatures that set the groups apart, the researchers used a discovery cohort of about a hundred patients, made up of 43 with Graves' ophthalmopathy and some 55 with stable Graves' hyperthyroidism. Whether ophthalmopathy could be predicted prospectively was tested in an independent validation cohort made up of 18 to 20 hyperthyroidism patients plus 17 patients who later progressed to ophthalmopathy. The 90 to 100 discovery patients were randomly split 7:3 into training and test sets. In roughly six Graves' hyperthyroidism patients, the study also compared T-cell repertoires from thyroid tissue with T-cell repertoires from blood. After blood sampling, hyperthyroidism patients were treated with methimazole at a starting dose of 30 mg daily, and ophthalmopathy patients were treated with high-dose intravenous methylprednisolone. TCR Vbeta CDR3 sequencing of some 140 peripheral blood samples (more than 40 ophthalmopathy, approximately 80 hyperthyroidism and approximately 17 progressor patients) is reported in the paper. The paper's findings and limits, for the study overall: No statistical method was used to fix the sample size in advance, and group allocation was not hidden from the investigators. A 13 V-J signature model separated ophthalmopathy from stable hyperthyroidism, with approximately 87% sensitivity and 81% to 83% specificity in cross-validation and 80%/75% in testing. During validation, the model predicted progression to ophthalmopathy a median of approximately 7 months ahead of onset, with around 71% sensitivity and 72.22% specificity. Most expanded thyroid clonotypes (frequency above 0.001) were also detected in blood, a finding suggesting that blood repertoires may reflect thyroid immune responses.

Graves' hyperthyroidism was defined as stable when no progression to ophthalmopathy occurred over 18 months of follow-up. Hyperthyroidism patients were newly diagnosed, with disease duration under 2 months, and aged 18 to 65 years. Exclusion was applied to patients with uncontrolled infections, other autoimmune diseases, pregnancy or lactation. Diagnoses were based on clinical symptoms, serum thyroxine and TRAb, thyroid ultrasound and orbital computed tomography. Total RNA was extracted with Trizol reagent, and quality was checked on an Agilent 2100 Bioanalyzer. As concerns this clonotype: Its antigen has not been determined. No much larger clonotype is one base removed from it; base qualities were not supplied.

V is pared back by 4 bases and J by 0 bases, with 6 bases lying between the germline termini. The CDR3 runs 12 amino acids, cysteine and phenylalanine included. Left in the record is the CDR3 DNA by itself, 36 bases read in frame from the first base. Reading the germline V gene gives CDR1 SQVTM and CDR2 ANQGSEA. The TCR beta CDR3 regions were amplified from RNA transcripts. A first-round RT-PCR of the TCR CDR3 used the HTBI primer set with the Qiagen OneStep RT-PCR kit. The libraries were constructed in a second round of multiplex PCR and then size-selected and purified. Paired-end sequencing of the libraries was performed with 100 bp reads on an Illumina HiSeq2000. The study's own analysis went as follows. SOAPnuke was used to process the raw data, removing reads that contained adapters or uncalled bases, had a mean Phred below 15, or lacked an exact match to the constant primer or identifier. COPE v1.2.5 was used to merge high-quality paired reads, and clonotypes were defined as unique nucleotide sequences. Clonotypes were aligned to IMGT TRBV, TRBD and TRBJ reference segments using MiTCR v1.1. Analysis was restricted to V-J combinations with a frequency above 0.0001, which covered just over 98% of repertoires. The TCS score was defined as F50 (clonal expansion) divided by E x V (chaos), with BLOSUM62-based TCRdist calculated between CDR3 peptides within each V-J. Welch's t-statistics and random forest reduced fewer than 600 V-J features to roughly 13, which were used in a naive Bayes classifier (R e1071). TCRdb reworked the public reads: Q25 trimming with fastp, MiXCR clone assembly, productive beta chains retained. Rows are combined by CDR3 protein, so each entry shows the most common genes and DNA. The authors' filters were not applied to this entry. The table for this sample lists about 540,000 distinct CDR3 sequences; just over 45% of them were counted only once. 8% to 8.5% of the sample comes from the top ten.

The receptor was isolated from a woman aged 18-29 years with Graves' hyperthyroidism. Donor details come from another sample of the same person, matched by shared clones. Sequenced input: peripheral blood or thyroid tissue (not recorded which). The chain is encoded by TRBV29-1 joined to TRBJ2-5, with the identity of the D gene unclear. The CDR3 in this case is CSVVWHQETQYF. The sequenced DNA: TGCAGCGTTGTCTGGCACCAAGAGACCCAGTACTTC.